The sequence of this T cell receptor beta chain was determined in a study of T cell responses to AZD1222 COVID-19 vaccine. Study context: Second doses that came at about 4 or about 12 weeks were put together. Study-level results: Reports say nearly half of spike-specific TCRs go after unmutated variant regions. At baseline, seropositivity was found in only a handful of AZD1222 recipients. Elevations in Spike-specific TCR breadth and depth followed administration of two AZD1222 doses.

In the case of this clone: Its antigen remains unidentified.

TCRdb keeps only in-frame clones here, not all; method: immunoSEQ multiplex PCR. The sample has some 150,000 clones, about 91% seen once. This CDR3 comprises 14 residues. CDR1 and CDR2 (germline): LGHNA, YNFKEQ. Trimming cost V 3 bases and J 8 bases, with 13 bases left between them. The sample here was peripheral blood, taken on day 0 of AZD1222 vaccination. The source of this sequence is an adult in good health. The rearrangement uses TRBV4-2 and TRBJ1-4, with TRBD1 as a possible D gene (5 bases). The CDR3 region is CASSQTVRREKLFF. Here the CDR3 DNA reads TGTGCCAGCAGCCAGACAGTGAGGCGGGAAAAACTGTTTTTT.